This T cell receptor beta chain was recovered during a study of beta chain features in type 1 diabetes. General study points: For Type 1 diabetes patients, all four CD4+ subsets carried TCRB CDR3s that were moderately but significantly shorter. With patients and controls alike, PCR might favor shorter templates to an equal degree.

Reverse transcription of all isolated RNA meant that expressed TCRB transcripts were sequenced. Repertoires were generated with immunoSEQ multiplex PCR, while TCRdb's copy carries only in-frame clones and drops some. The data show 93,000 or so clones, 28% seen once. The germline V gene has CDR1 LGHNA and CDR2 YSLEER. V dropped 3 bases and J dropped 0; count of bases not matched to a gene: 2. The CDR3 extends over 16 amino acids. The table lists this clone with a few counts. Its antigen is unknown. Material for sequencing was central memory CD4+ T cells from blood. V usage is TRBV4-3 and J usage is TRBJ2-2; TRBD1 matches at 9 bases. The origin of this receptor is a young woman with type 1 diabetes. CDR3 residues: CASSQWTGANTGELFF. The CDR3 coding sequence is TGCGCCAGCAGCCAGTGGACAGGGGCGAACACCGGGGAGCTGTTTTTT.